This T cell receptor beta chain comes out of a study of T-cell memory formation after mild COVID-19. Study-wide results and caveats: Several responding clones turned up in pre-infection memory, indicating that cross-reactive memory may have taken part. Later expanders leaned CD4+, whereas clones that contracted between day 15 and 85 were balanced CD4/CD8. CD4+ contracting clones were found mainly in CM and EM, and CD8+ ones in EMRA.

TCRdb processed the 5' RACE reads anew with MiXCR; each CDR3 protein has one entry. This table has 340,000 or so distinct CDR3 sequences, approximately 13% appearing once. The CDR3 is 13 amino acids. Deletions cut 3 bases from V and 4 bases from J, with 10 bases between. Germline loops: CDR1 MNHEY, CDR2 SVGAGI. Ten or more counts support this clonotype. The antigen is not known. The material sequenced was PBMCs or a T cell subset sorted from them (not recorded which). The chain has TRBV6-5 and TRBJ2-7; D gene unclear. This TCR was recovered from a man in his late teens or twenties who had mild COVID-19 (a few samples of this study predate the infection). Cell type and time point are not known. Written as DNA, the CDR3 is TGTGCCAGCAGTTATGGCAGTGGATACGAGCAGTACTTC. This codes for CASSYGSGYEQYF.